This TCR beta chain originates from a study of T cell responses to AZD1222 COVID-19 vaccine. Study results and caveats: Vaccine-associated CD4 TCRs ranged over spike, dominating at 160-218 and 743-854. Unmutated variant regions are reportedly the target of nearly half of TCRs that are spike-specific.

This clone has a single count. Its specificity is unknown. V lost 2 bases and J lost 5; bases outside the gene matches: 5. This CDR3 is 16 amino acids long. Germline CDR1 and CDR2: LGHDT and YNNKEL (reference sequence). Assay used: immunoSEQ multiplex PCR; TCRdb lists only in-frame clones, some missing. The repertoire holds some 130,000 clones, with about 80% as singletons. Here the sequenced sample was peripheral blood, taken on day 0 of AZD1222 vaccination. This TCR derives from an adult in good health. The chain links TRBV3-1 (or the pseudogene TRBV3-2) to TRBJ2-3; 12 bases map to TRBD1. In nucleotides, the CDR3 is TGTGCCAGCAGCCAAAGAGGGACAGGGGGCGTAGATACGCAGTATTTT. It encodes CASSQRGTGGVDTQYF.